This T cell receptor beta chain derives from a study of cytomegalovirus exposure and HLA in healthy donors listed by TCRdb under 2017. Context from the whole study: According to a later analysis, the roughly 130 validation repertoires were produced on the same platform as the approximately 610 repertoires of the first cohort. The study aimed to test whether cataloging public T cell receptors could reveal signatures of past pathogen exposure. A separate validation cohort of roughly 130 different subjects was used in addition to the 666-subject first cohort. High-throughput TCR immunosequencing, statistical association of individual TCRs with disease status, and machine learning were combined to predict cytomegalovirus infection status. Study-wide conclusions, independent of this receptor: A later analysis had no HLA typing for the validation cohort, so co-occurrence there was scored across all 130 or so repertoires. Most TCR sequences were seen in very few donors, while some public TCRs were found in many individuals. It was suggested by the authors that the approach could potentially be generalized to other disease states and immunological phenotypes. In vitro tests confirmed that a few of the cytomegalovirus-associated TCR beta chains recognize cytomegalovirus antigens. In a later analysis, TCRs clustered in the first cohort were found to also tend to co-occur in the 130 or so validation repertoires, with 90% to 95% of cluster scores above 0. The study gave a list of 150 to 200 TCR beta chains associated with cytomegalovirus. The classifier was reported to diagnose cytomegalovirus status with high specificity and sensitivity in both the original and validation cohorts.

Libraries were made using the immunoSEQ multiplex PCR assay. On the study's bioinformatics: To diagnose cytomegalovirus status from the catalog of TCR beta chain sequences, a statistical classification framework was built. TCRdb holds this immuneACCESS table with in-frame rearrangements only. Some clones are missing; in checked studies, unresolved V genes explain under half, and the rest has no known cause. V, J and clone size were drawn from that table, and D and trimming were deduced from the DNA. Recorded for this sample are 130,000 to 150,000 clones; 85% to 90% of them occurred a single time. The ten largest clones capture roughly 9.2% of the sample. The trim is 1 base for V and 10 bases for J, with a gap of 11 bases between the germline ends. The germline V gene specifies SNHLY as CDR1 and FYNNEI as CDR2. From its cysteine to its phenylalanine, the CDR3 spans 13 amino acids. This entry keeps only the CDR3 DNA: 39 bases, framed from base 1.

About this clone: The antigen this receptor binds is unknown. No much larger clone is present one base from it, and per-base qualities are unavailable.

The donors belonged to the validation cohort of around 130 subjects, which was separate from the 666-subject first cohort. Sample: PBMCs. This clonotype was sampled from a woman aged 18-29 years in good health and CMV-seropositive. This receptor chain uses TRBV2 and TRBJ2-1, with the D gene not clear enough to name. Here the CDR3 is given as CASSEGLGSEQFF. The DNA reads TGTGCCAGCAGTGAAGGACTGGGTTCGGAGCAGTTCTTC.